This T cell receptor beta chain emerged from a study of blood T cell repertoires in COVID-19. TCRdb's copy holds only in-frame clones and misses some; the assay was immunoSEQ multiplex PCR. Of tens of thousands of clones listed, about nine tenths were seen once; the top ten hold 13% to 15%. This clone was recorded once. Material for sequencing was peripheral blood. This receptor was obtained from a human donor with active COVID-19. The donor label of this sample is uncertain.

The CDR3 region is CASRTRDRVPQPQHF. CDR3 bases: TGTGCCAGCAGGACCCGGGACAGGGTCCCTCAGCCCCAGCATTTT. V and J are TRBV6-5 and TRBJ1-5; 9 bases map to TRBD1. J gave up 6 bases and V 6 bases, and 9 bases lay outside the gene matches. This CDR3 is 15 amino acids long. CDR1 and CDR2 (germline): MNHEY, SVGAGI.